The 13 T cell receptor beta chains below all came from one sample that was sequenced in a study of T-cell reconstitution after alpha-beta-depleted transplantation in children. Molecular barcoding with unique molecular identifiers was used for the TCRbeta library. Using its own MiXCR run on the PCR reads, TCRdb lists one record per CDR3 protein. The data show about 580,000 distinct CDR3 sequences, 23% seen once. The sequenced sample was PBMCs, mostly from graft donor cells, obtained 360 days after TCRalphabeta/CD19-depleted stem cell transplant. These receptors came from a boy in the first two years of life who had a stem cell transplant for acute myeloid leukemia, so the T cells may come from the graft donor.

This clonotype appeared a few times. This chain links TRBV29-1 with TRBJ1-1, with no clear D. From germline, CDR1 is SQVTM and CDR2 ANQGSEA. This CDR3 contains 14 residues. Trimming stripped 6 bases from V and 5 bases from J, with 19 bases between. CDR3 sequence (DNA): TGCAGCGTCTTCGAGGTTGATGCGGAGACTGAAGCTTTCTTT. Protein: CSVFEVDAETEAFF. Full variable domain (remainder filled in from reference TRBV29-1 and TRBJ1-1): SAVISQKPSRDICQRGTSLTIQCQVDSQVTMMFWYRQQPGQSLTLIATANQGSEATYESGFVIDKFPISRPNLTFSTLTVSNMSPEDSSIYLCSVFEVDAETEAFFGQGTRLTVV.

The V call is TRBV19, the J call TRBJ2-1; D is perhaps TRBD1 or TRBD2 (5 bases each). CDR3 length: 14 amino acids. Trimming took 1 base from V and 6 from J, leaving 10 bases between them. CDR1 is LNHDA, CDR2 SQIVND, per germline (reference sequence). CDR3 sequence reads: CASSIVGRLNEQFF. The CDR3 DNA sequence: TGTGCCAGTAGTATAGTGGGACGTCTCAATGAGCAGTTCTTC.

V and J are TRBV7-2 and TRBJ2-7; 10 nucleotides agree with TRBD2. V was pared by 0 bases and J by 6 bases, with 2 bases of the junction left unmatched. Germline CDR1 reads SGHTA; CDR2 reads FQGNSA. There are 14 residues in the CDR3. The CDR3 spells CASSLAASGGEQYV. CDR3 sequence (DNA): TGTGCCAGCAGCTTAGCGGCTAGCGGGGGCGAGCAGTACGTC.

The chain joins TRBV20-1 to TRBJ1-4; the match to TRBD1 covers 9 bases. This CDR3 spans 13 amino acids. Germline assignment: CDR1 DFQATT and CDR2 SNEGSKA (reference sequence). Trimming at V came to 5 bases and at J to 4 bases, leaving 2 bases not matched to a gene. The CDR3 nucleotides are TGCAGTGCTTCGACAGGGGGTAATGAAAAACTGTTTTTT. This codes for CSASTGGNEKLFF.

This clonotype was picked up many times. This chain connects TRBV4-1 to TRBJ1-1; 7 positions match TRBD1. In germline, CDR1 is MGHRA, CDR2 YSYEKL. Trimming took 0 bases from V and 6 from J; bases not matched to a gene: 7. The CDR3 extends over 15 amino acids. The CDR3 protein is CASSQDGPQGPEAFF. The CDR3 DNA reads TGCGCCAGCAGCCAAGACGGCCCACAGGGGCCTGAAGCTTTCTTT.

In its sample, this clonotype was seen a few times. The rearrangement uses TRBV5-1 and TRBJ2-7; no definite D call. V lost 4 bases and J 3 bases, leaving 14 bases between the germline ends. The CDR3 length is 14 residues. The V gene's germline CDR1 is SGHRS and CDR2 YFSETQ. Here the CDR3 DNA reads TGCGCCAGCAGCCCACCTGGATTGGTCTACGAGCAGTACTTC. Its protein product is CASSPPGLVYEQYF.

This clonotype has just a few counts. CDR3 region: CASSLARAWAFF. The DNA of the CDR3 is TGTGCCAGCAGCTTAGCGAGGGCTTGGGCTTTCTTT. The chain recombines TRBV7-2 with TRBJ1-1; D is unresolved. CDR1 and CDR2 from the germline V gene are SGHTA and FQGNSA. CDR3 length equals 12 residues. Trimming left V 0 bases short and J 11 bases short, with 10 bases between.

This clonotype was seen at least ten times. The CDR3 nucleotides read TGTGCCAGCAGCTCCGGGAACCAAGAGACCCAGTACTTC. It is translated as CASSSGNQETQYF. The chain couples TRBV7-3 to TRBJ2-5; D possibly corresponds to TRBD2 (5 bases). Germline values: CDR1 SGHTA, CDR2 FQGTGA. The CDR3 spans 13 residues. V dropped 4 bases and J dropped 0 bases, with 6 bases sitting between them.

The J gene is TRBJ2-5, the V gene TRBV6-1; tentative D call: TRBD2 (6 bases). Trimming removed 7 bases from V and 3 bases from J, with 15 bases in between. From germline, CDR1 is MNHNS and CDR2 SASEGT. CDR3 size: 14 residues. CDR3 region: CASTPGWGEETQYF. DNA of the CDR3: TGTGCCAGCACCCCAGGGTGGGGGGAAGAGACCCAGTACTTC.

Ten or more counts support this clonotype. This sequence joins TRBV20-1 and TRBJ2-3; weak D call: TRBD2 (7 bases). Germline V CDR1 and CDR2: DFQATT, SNEGSKA (reference sequence). Trimming removed 5 bases from V and 2 bases from J, with 14 bases in between. CDR3 size: 14 residues. In DNA form, the CDR3 reads TGCAGTGCTCCTAAGGGGGGGAACACAGATACGCAGTATTTT. It is translated as CSAPKGGNTDTQYF.

This clonotype was detected only a few times. V gene TRBV27 combines with J gene TRBJ2-5; the D gene is possibly TRBD2 (6 bases). This CDR3 has 16 residues. V was pared by 4 bases and J by 7 bases, with 22 bases between. Germline V lookup: CDR1 MNHEY, CDR2 SMNVEV (reference sequence). This CDR3 reads CASSSRLIGEVVTQYF. CDR3 DNA sequence: TGTGCCAGCAGTTCCCGACTAATCGGGGAGGTGGTGACCCAGTACTTC.

The gene calls are TRBV12-3 or TRBV12-4 and TRBJ1-1, with D possibly matching TRBD1 (5 bases). Trimming stripped 5 bases from V and 6 bases from J, with 10 bases between. The CDR3 is made up of 12 amino acids. CDR3 DNA: TGTGCCAGCAGTAAGGGGATAGCTGAAGCTTTCTTT. This encodes CASSKGIAEAFF.

This clonotype has just a few counts. The V and J genes are TRBV28 and TRBJ2-7, with D hard to call. V was shortened by 6 bases and J by 2 bases, with 11 bases between the two germline ends. From germline, CDR1 is MDHEN and CDR2 SYDVKM. This CDR3 contains 13 residues. The CDR3 here is CASSPGKAYEQYF. In DNA form, the CDR3 reads TGTGCCAGCAGCCCTGGGAAGGCCTACGAGCAGTACTTC.